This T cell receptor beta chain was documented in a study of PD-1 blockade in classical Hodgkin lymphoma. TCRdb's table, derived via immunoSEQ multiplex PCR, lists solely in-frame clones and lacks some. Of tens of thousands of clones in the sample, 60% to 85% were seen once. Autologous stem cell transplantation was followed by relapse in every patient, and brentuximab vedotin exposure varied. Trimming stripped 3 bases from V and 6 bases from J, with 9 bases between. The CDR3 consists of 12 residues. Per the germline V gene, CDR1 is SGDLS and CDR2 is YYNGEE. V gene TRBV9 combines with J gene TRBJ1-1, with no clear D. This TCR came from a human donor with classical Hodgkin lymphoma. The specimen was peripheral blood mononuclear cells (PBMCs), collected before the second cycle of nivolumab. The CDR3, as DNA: TGTGCCAGCAGCGAAGGGAGTGCTGAAGCTTTCTTT. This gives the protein CASSEGSAEAFF.